These 4 T cell receptor beta chains share one sample of origin, sequenced in a study of T cells expressing NK-cell markers. From the 5' RACE reads, TCRdb lists one entry per CDR3 protein and no DNA. Its clone listing holds about 540,000 distinct CDR3 sequences. What was sequenced was blood T cells: a sorted CD56 or NKG2C T cell subset, CD4+ or CD8+ T cells, or bulk PBMC T cells (not recorded which). Receptors were obtained from a man between 18 and 29 years old in good health.

The chain joins TRBV20-1 to TRBJ2-7; TCRdb indicates TRBD1, and absent DNA this call remains unverified. The length of the CDR3 is 15 residues. Germline V gene sequence: CDR1 DFQATT, CDR2 SNEGSKA (reference sequence). CDR3 loop: CSARIRTGGTYEQYF.

J is TRBJ2-3 and V is TRBV7-2; TCRdb gives TRBD1 as the D gene, but with no DNA this cannot be confirmed. Germline CDR1 and CDR2: SGHTA and FQGNSA. The CDR3 is 16 residues long. The CDR3 is CASSPKGVTGTDTQYF.

This sequence joins TRBV4-2 and TRBJ2-1; the D call from TCRdb, TRBD2, cannot be confirmed without DNA. This CDR3 has 17 amino acids. The germline V gene has CDR1 LGHNA and CDR2 YNFKEQ. This CDR3 is CASSRAGGLAPVGEQFF.

J is TRBJ2-1 and V is TRBV7-3; checking the TCRdb D call of TRBD2 is not possible without DNA. This CDR3 contains 14 residues. Germline V gives CDR1 SGHTA, CDR2 FQGTGA. The CDR3 spells CASSFRGRNNEQFF. Variable domain in full (rest from reference TRBV7-3 and TRBJ2-1): GAGVSQTPSNKVTEKGKYVELRCDPISGHTALYWYRQSLGQGPEFLIYFQGTGAADDSGLPNDRFFAVRPEGSVSTLKIQRTERGDSAVYLCASSFRGRNNEQFFGPGTRLTVL.